The 16 T cell receptor beta chains reported below all come from one sample, sequenced in a study of control samples from healthy donors and cancer patients. TCRdb keeps only in-frame clones here, not all; method: immunoSEQ multiplex PCR. In the table there are over 80,000 clones, around three quarters of which are singletons. The sequenced material came from blood. These receptors were obtained from a woman aged 30 to 39 in good health.

The CDR3 nucleotides are TGTGCCAGCAGCTTGGATGGGGGGACAGGGAAGAATGGCTACACCTTC. As protein: CASSLDGGTGKNGYTF. V usage is TRBV5-6 and J usage is TRBJ1-2; 9 positions match TRBD1. Germline V gives CDR1 SGHDT, CDR2 YYEEEE. The junction had 9 bases not matched to a gene; V was cut back by 0 bases and J by 6 bases. The CDR3 is 16 amino acids.

The gene calls are TRBV6-5 and TRBJ2-7; maybe TRBD2 (5 bases). Trimming stripped 0 bases from V and 7 bases from J, with 10 bases between. Germline lookup yields CDR1 MNHEY and CDR2 SVGAGI. This CDR3 is built from 13 residues. CDR3: CASSYSGVREQYF. In nucleotides, the CDR3 is TGTGCCAGCAGTTACTCCGGGGTTCGGGAGCAGTACTTC.

This clone was seen a single time. V and J are TRBV28 and TRBJ2-7; perhaps TRBD2 as D (5 bases). Per germline, CDR1 MDHEN and CDR2 SYDVKM. The V gene lost 6 bases and the J gene lost 9 bases, with 18 bases spanning the gap. The CDR3 contains 13 residues. The CDR3 DNA follows: TGTGCCAGCAGCTCCACCGGGGTCTCCGTGCAGTACTTC. This gives the protein CASSSTGVSVQYF.

This clone came up a few times. The rearrangement uses TRBV24-1 and TRBJ2-1, with D possibly being TRBD1 (6 bases). Germline V gene data show CDR1 as KGHDR and CDR2 as SFDVKD. The length of the CDR3 is 14 residues. The V end lost 11 bases, the J end lost 6 bases, and 19 bases lay between the germline ends. Here the CDR3 DNA reads TGTGCCATTCAAAGTGGACAGACCCGCAATGAGCAGTTCTTC. This codes for CAIQSGQTRNEQFF.

This clone was seen once. This chain joins TRBV24-1 and TRBJ2-7, with D unresolved. Trimming shortened V by 9 bases and J by 5 bases, and 16 bases separated the two germline ends. Germline CDR1 reads KGHDR; CDR2 reads SFDVKD. The CDR3 is made up of 13 amino acids. CDR3 protein: CATPGMRQHEQYF. Here the CDR3 DNA reads TGTGCCACCCCTGGAATGAGGCAGCACGAGCAGTACTTC.

This clone was counted between two and nine times. As DNA, the CDR3 is TGTGCCATAACAGGGAACGAGGGTTCACCCCTCCACTTT. Its translation is CAITGNEGSPLHF. The chain employs TRBV10-3 and TRBJ1-6, with D perhaps TRBD1 (6 bases). CDR1 ENHRY and CDR2 SYGVKD come from the germline V gene. The CDR3 totals 13 residues. Trimming removed 9 bases at V and 9 bases at J, with 15 bases between.

This chain uses TRBV9 with TRBJ2-1, with D hard to call. The CDR3 has 12 amino acids. With 3 bases removed from V and 5 bases from J, the gap between germline ends came to 6 bases. Germline V lookup: CDR1 SGDLS, CDR2 YYNGEE. CDR3 bases: TGTGCCAGCAGCGCCCCAAACAATGAGCAGTTCTTC. The encoded protein is CASSAPNNEQFF.

This clone was seen a handful of times. This rearrangement joins TRBV27 to TRBJ2-5, with D perhaps matching TRBD1 or TRBD2 (5 bases each). Per the germline V gene, CDR1 is MNHEY and CDR2 is SMNVEV (reference sequence). The CDR3 loop spans 13 amino acids. The V and J ends lost 3 bases and 5 bases respectively, with 10 bases between them. CDR3: CASSFRGRETQYF. The CDR3 DNA follows: TGTGCCAGCAGTTTTAGGGGACGGGAGACCCAGTACTTC.

This chain links TRBV5-1 with TRBJ1-2, with D possibly being TRBD1 (5 bases). V was shortened by 0 bases and J by 0 bases, with 9 bases between the two germline ends. CDR3 length: 15 residues. Germline CDR1 reads SGHRS; CDR2 reads YFSETQ. In nucleotides, the CDR3 is TGCGCCAGCAGCTTGGAGACAGCCTCTAACTATGGCTACACCTTC. Its protein is CASSLETASNYGYTF.

This clone was recorded a few times. The J gene is TRBJ2-1, the V gene TRBV21-1. TRBV21-1 is a documented pseudogene. The CDR3 totals 13 residues. The CDR3 loop reads CASSGRDAFEQFF. The CDR3, as DNA: TGTGCCAGCAGTGGCCGGGACGCCTTCGAGCAGTTCTTC.

This sequence joins TRBV29-1 and TRBJ2-7, with D maybe TRBD2 (5 bases). From germline, CDR1 is SQVTM and CDR2 ANQGSEA. V was shortened by 2 bases and J by 5 bases, with 10 bases between the two germline ends. This CDR3 has 12 amino acids. The chain's CDR3 is CSVERVGDEQYF. The CDR3 region has the DNA TGCAGCGTTGAAAGGGTCGGGGACGAGCAGTACTTC.

The chain has TRBV7-8 and TRBJ2-5, with D tentatively TRBD2 (5 bases). Trimming removed 1 base from V and 0 bases from J, with 9 bases in between. The CDR3 covers 15 residues. Looked up from germline, CDR1 is SGHVS and CDR2 is FQNEAQ. The CDR3 here is CASSLEPGYQETQYF. The CDR3 DNA follows: TGTGCCAGCAGCTTAGAACCGGGGTACCAAGAGACCCAGTACTTC.

This clone is a singleton in its sample. The chain uses TRBV15 and TRBJ2-5, with D possibly TRBD2 on 6 matching bases. The CDR3 has 15 residues. Germline lookup yields CDR1 LNHNV and CDR2 YYDKDF (reference sequence). The ends were cut back, 6 bases at V and 2 bases at J, with 16 bases in the middle. The CDR3, as DNA: TGTGCCACCAGTAGTTACGGGGGTCCTCAAGAGACCCAGTACTTC. This codes for CATSSYGGPQETQYF. Supplemented by reference TRBV15 and TRBJ2-5, the full variable domain reads DAMVIQNPRYQVTQFGKPVTLSCSQTLNHNVMYWYQQKSSQAPKLLFHYYDKDFNNEADTPDNFQSRRPNTSFCFLDIRSPGLGDTAMYLCATSSYGGPQETQYFGPGTRLLVL.

The chain is built from TRBV11-3 and TRBJ2-3; unclear D gene. There are 14 residues in the CDR3. The germline gives CDR1 SGHNT, CDR2 YENEEA. V lost 4 bases and J lost 6, with 14 bases in between. The CDR3 spells CASSSANLQDTQYF. Here the CDR3 DNA reads TGTGCCAGCAGCTCTGCCAACCTCCAGGATACGCAGTATTTT. The whole variable domain, remainder taken from reference TRBV11-3 and TRBJ2-3, is EAGVVQSPRYKIIEKKQPVAFWCNPISGHNTLYWYLQNLGQGPELLIRYENEEAVDDSQLPKDRFSAERLKGVDSTLKIQPAELGDSAVYLCASSSANLQDTQYFGPGTRLTVL.

V usage is TRBV4-2 and J usage is TRBJ1-6; no definite D call. This CDR3 has 16 amino acids. Deletions cut 0 bases from V and 6 bases from J, with 12 bases between. The germline V gene has CDR1 LGHNA and CDR2 YNFKEQ. The chain's CDR3 is CASSQESRRGNSPLHF. In DNA form, the CDR3 reads TGTGCCAGCAGCCAAGAGAGCCGGAGAGGTAATTCACCCCTCCACTTT.

CDR3 bases: TGTGCCAGCAGCGCGGGCCCTACCCAAGCTTTCTTT. Its protein is CASSAGPTQAFF. The rearrangement links TRBV3-1 (or the pseudogene TRBV3-2) to TRBJ1-1, with D unresolved. From germline, CDR1 is LGHDT and CDR2 YNNKEL (reference sequence). This CDR3 comprises 12 residues. V was cut by 5 bases and J by 9 bases, with 13 bases left in between.